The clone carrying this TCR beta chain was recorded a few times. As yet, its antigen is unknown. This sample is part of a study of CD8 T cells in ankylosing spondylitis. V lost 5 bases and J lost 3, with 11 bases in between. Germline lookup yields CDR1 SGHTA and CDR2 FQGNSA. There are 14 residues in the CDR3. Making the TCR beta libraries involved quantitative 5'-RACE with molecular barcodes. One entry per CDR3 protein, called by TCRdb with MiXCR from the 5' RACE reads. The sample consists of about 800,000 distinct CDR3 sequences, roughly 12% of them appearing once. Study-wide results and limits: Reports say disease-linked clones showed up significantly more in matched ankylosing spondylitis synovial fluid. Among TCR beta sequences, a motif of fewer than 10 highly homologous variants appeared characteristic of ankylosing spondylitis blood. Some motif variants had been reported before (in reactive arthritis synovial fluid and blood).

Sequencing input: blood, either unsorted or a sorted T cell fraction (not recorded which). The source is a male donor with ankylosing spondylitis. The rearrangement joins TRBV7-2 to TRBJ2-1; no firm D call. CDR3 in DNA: TGTGCCAGCAGCGGTAGAGTACTCTACAATGAGCAGTTCTTC. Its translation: CASSGRVLYNEQFF.